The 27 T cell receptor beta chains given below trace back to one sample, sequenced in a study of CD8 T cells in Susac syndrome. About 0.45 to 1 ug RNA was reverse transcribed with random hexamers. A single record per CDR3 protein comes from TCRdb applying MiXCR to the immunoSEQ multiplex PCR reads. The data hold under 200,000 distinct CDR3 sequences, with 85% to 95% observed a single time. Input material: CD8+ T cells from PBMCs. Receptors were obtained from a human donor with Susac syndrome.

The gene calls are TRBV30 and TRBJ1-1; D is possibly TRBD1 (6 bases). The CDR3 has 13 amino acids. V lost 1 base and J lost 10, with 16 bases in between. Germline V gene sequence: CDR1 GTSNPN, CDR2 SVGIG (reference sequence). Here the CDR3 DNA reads TGTGCCTGGAGTGATTACCAGGGGAGGAGAGCTTTCTTT. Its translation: CAWSDYQGRRAFF.

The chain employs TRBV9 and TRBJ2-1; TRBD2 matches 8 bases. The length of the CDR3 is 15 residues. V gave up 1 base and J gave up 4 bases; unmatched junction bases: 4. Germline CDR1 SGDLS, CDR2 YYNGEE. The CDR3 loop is CASSVSSGVYNEQFF. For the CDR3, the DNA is TGTGCCAGCAGCGTAAGTAGCGGGGTATACAATGAGCAGTTCTTC.

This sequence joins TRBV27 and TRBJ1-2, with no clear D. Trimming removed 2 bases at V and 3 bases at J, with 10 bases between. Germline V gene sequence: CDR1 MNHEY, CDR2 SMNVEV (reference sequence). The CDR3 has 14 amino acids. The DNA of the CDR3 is TGTGCCAGCAGTTTAAGTCAAGGCCACTATGGCTACACCTTC. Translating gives CASSLSQGHYGYTF.

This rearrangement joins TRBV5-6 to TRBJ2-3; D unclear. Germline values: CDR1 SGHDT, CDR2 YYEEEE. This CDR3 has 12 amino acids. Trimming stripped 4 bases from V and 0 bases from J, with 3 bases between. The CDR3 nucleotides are TGTGCCAGCAGCATTAGCACAGATACGCAGTATTTT. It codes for CASSISTDTQYF.

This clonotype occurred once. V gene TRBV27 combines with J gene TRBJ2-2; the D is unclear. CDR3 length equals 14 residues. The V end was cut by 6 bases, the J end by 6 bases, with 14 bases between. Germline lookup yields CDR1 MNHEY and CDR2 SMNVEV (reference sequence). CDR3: CASSPRSLAGELFF. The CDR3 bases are TGTGCCAGCAGCCCAAGAAGCCTGGCCGGGGAGCTGTTTTTT.

The CDR3 DNA reads as TGTGCCAGCAGGGAGGGACAGCGGTTCGGTGGCTACACCTTC. Residues: CASREGQRFGGYTF. V and J are TRBV6-5 and TRBJ1-2, with 7 nucleotides matching TRBD1. The CDR3 runs 14 residues. Trimming removed 6 bases from V and 7 bases from J; junction bases left unmatched: 11. CDR1 is MNHEY, CDR2 SVGAGI, per germline.

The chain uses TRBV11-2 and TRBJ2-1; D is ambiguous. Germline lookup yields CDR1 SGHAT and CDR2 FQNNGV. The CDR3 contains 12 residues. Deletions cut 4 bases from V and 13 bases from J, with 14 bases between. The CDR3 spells CASSYDGRFQFF. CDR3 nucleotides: TGTGCCAGCAGCTATGATGGACGTTTTCAGTTCTTC.

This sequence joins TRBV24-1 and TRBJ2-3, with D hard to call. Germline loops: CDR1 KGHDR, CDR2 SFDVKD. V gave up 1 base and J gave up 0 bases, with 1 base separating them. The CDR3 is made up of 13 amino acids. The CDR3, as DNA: TGTGCCACCAGTGATTTTAGCACAGATACGCAGTATTTT. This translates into CATSDFSTDTQYF.

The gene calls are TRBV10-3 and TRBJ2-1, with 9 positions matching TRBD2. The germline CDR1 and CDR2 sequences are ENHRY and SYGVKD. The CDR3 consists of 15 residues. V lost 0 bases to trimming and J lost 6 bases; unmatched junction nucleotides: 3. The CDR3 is CAISESLAGSNEQFF. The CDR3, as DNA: TGTGCCATCAGTGAGTCACTAGCGGGTTCCAATGAGCAGTTCTTC.

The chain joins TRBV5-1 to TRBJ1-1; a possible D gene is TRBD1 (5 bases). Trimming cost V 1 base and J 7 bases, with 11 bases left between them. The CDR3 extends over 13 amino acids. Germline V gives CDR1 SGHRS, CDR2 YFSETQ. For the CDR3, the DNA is TGCGCCAGCAGCTTGCCACGGGGGGATGAAGCTTTCTTT. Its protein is CASSLPRGDEAFF.

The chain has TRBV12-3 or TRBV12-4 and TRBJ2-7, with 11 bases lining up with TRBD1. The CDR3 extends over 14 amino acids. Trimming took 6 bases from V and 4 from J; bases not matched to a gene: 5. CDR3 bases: TGTGCCAGCAGCTGGACAGGGGGCCCATACGAGCAGTACTTC. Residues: CASSWTGGPYEQYF.

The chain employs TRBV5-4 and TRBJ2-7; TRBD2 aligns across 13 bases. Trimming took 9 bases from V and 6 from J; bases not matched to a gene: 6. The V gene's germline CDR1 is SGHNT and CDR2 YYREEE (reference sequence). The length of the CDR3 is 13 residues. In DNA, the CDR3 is TGTGCCACAAGGACTAGCGGGAGTTCCGAGCAGTACTTC. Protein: CATRTSGSSEQYF.

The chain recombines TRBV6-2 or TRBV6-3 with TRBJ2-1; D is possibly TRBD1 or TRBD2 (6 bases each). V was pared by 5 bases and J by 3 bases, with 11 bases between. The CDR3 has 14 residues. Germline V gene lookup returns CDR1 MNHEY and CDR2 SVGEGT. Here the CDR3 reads CASSRGPGYNEQFF. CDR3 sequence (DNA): TGTGCCAGCAGTCGGGGGCCTGGCTACAATGAGCAGTTCTTC.

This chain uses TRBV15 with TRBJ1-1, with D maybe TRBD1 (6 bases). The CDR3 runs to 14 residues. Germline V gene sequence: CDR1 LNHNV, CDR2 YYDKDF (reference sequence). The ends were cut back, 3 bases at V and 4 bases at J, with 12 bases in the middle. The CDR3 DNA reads TGTGCCACCAGCAGCATTCAGGGGCGCACTGAAGCTTTCTTT. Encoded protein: CATSSIQGRTEAFF.

This CDR3 reads CASRDTNEKLFF. The CDR3 DNA reads TGTGCCAGCAGGGATACGAATGAAAAACTGTTTTTT. The J gene is TRBJ1-4, the V gene TRBV2; no clear D gene. Per germline, CDR1 SNHLY and CDR2 FYNNEI. V lost 6 bases to trimming and J lost 5 bases, with 7 bases between them. The CDR3 totals 12 residues.

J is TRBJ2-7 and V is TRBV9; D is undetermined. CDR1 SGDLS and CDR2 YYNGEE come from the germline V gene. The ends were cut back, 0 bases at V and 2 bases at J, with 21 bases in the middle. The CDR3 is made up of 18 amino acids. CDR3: CASSVEAATKETPYEQYF. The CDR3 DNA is TGTGCCAGCAGCGTAGAGGCAGCCACCAAAGAAACTCCCTACGAGCAGTACTTC.

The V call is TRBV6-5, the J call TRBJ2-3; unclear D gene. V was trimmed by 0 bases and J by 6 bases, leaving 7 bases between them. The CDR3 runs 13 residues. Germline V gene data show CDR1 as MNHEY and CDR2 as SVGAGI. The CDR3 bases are TGTGCCAGCAGTTACTCCCGGCCTGATACGCAGTATTTT. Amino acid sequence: CASSYSRPDTQYF.

CDR3 residues: CASSQVVGRGEYNEQFF. The DNA for the CDR3 is TGCGCCAGCAGCCAAGTTGTTGGGCGGGGGGAATACAATGAGCAGTTCTTC. The chain couples TRBV4-1 to TRBJ2-1; 8 bases line up with TRBD2. Trimming cost V 1 base and J 4 bases; bases outside gene matches: 9. CDR3 size: 17 residues. Germline-derived CDR1 and CDR2 are MGHRA and YSYEKL.

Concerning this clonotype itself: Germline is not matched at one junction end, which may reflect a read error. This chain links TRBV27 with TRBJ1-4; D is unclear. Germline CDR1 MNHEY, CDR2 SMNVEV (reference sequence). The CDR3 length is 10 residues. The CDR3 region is CASSPDPMGF. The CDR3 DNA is TGTGCCAGCAGTCCCGACCCTATGGGTTTT.

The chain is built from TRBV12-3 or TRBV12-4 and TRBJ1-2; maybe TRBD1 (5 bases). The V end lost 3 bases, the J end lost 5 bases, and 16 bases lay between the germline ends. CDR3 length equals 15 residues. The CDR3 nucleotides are TGTGCCAGCAGTTTCTCGACAGCGAAGAAGTATGGCTACACCTTC. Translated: CASSFSTAKKYGYTF.

CDR3 sequence (DNA): TGCGCCAGCAGCTTAATCCCCACGGACGAGCAGTACTTC. It encodes CASSLIPTDEQYF. The gene calls are TRBV5-1 and TRBJ2-7; D gene unclear. V lost 2 bases, J lost 5 bases, and 11 bases lay in between. The CDR3 extends over 13 amino acids. Germline CDR1 reads SGHRS; CDR2 reads YFSETQ.

The CDR3 DNA follows: TGTGCCAGTAGTATAGGAAGGGAGTCGAACACTGAAGCTTTCTTT. Translated, it gives CASSIGRESNTEAFF. This rearrangement joins TRBV19 to TRBJ1-1; D gene ambiguous. Trimming stripped 1 base from V and 1 base from J, with 10 bases between. The CDR3 loop spans 15 amino acids. CDR1 LNHDA and CDR2 SQIVND come from the germline V gene (reference sequence).

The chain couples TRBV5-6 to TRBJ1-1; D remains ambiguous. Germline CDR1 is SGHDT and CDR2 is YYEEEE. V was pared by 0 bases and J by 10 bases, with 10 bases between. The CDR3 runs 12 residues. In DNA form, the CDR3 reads TGTGCCAGCAGCTTGGGGGAGCTGGGAGCTTTCTTT. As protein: CASSLGELGAFF. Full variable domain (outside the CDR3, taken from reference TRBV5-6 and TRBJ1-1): DAGVTQSPTHLIKTRGQQVTLRCSPKSGHDTVSWYQQALGQGPQFIFQYYEEEERQRGNFPDRFSGHQFPNYSSELNVNALLLGDSALYLCASSLGELGAFFGQGTRLTVV.

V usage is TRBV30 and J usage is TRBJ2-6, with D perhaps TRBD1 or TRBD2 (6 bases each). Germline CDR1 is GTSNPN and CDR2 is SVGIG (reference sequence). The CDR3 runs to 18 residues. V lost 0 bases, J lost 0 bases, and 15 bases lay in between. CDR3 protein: CAWSVSRGLHSGANVLTF. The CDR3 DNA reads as TGTGCCTGGAGTGTATCCCGGGGGCTCCACTCTGGGGCCAACGTCCTGACTTTC.

Here the CDR3 reads CASSGSSGEYNEQFF. Here the CDR3 DNA reads TGTGCCAGCAGCGGGAGTAGCGGGGAGTACAATGAGCAGTTCTTC. This chain joins TRBV7-2 and TRBJ2-1; 8 bases map to TRBD2. The CDR3 is 15 residues long. CDR1 is SGHTA and CDR2 is FQGNSA in the germline V gene. The V gene end was trimmed by 5 bases and the J gene end by 4 bases; junction bases not matched to a gene: 7.

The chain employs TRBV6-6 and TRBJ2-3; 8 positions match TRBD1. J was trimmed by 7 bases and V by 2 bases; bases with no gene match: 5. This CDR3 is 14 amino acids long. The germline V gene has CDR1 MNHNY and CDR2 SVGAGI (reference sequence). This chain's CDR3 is CASSYPGGANTQYF. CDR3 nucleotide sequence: TGTGCCAGCAGTTACCCAGGGGGCGCGAATACGCAGTATTTT.

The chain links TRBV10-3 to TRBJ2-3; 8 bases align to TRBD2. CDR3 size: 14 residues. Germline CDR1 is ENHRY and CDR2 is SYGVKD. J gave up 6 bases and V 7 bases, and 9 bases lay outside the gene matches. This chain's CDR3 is CAIKWRGEADTQYF. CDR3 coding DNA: TGTGCCATCAAATGGCGGGGGGAGGCGGATACGCAGTATTTT.